This T cell receptor (beta chain) was sequenced during a study of blood T cell repertoires in COVID-19 (dated by TCRdb to 2020 to 2021). Broadly, across the study: The collaborator samples originated in the United States, Italy and Spain and spanned the acute and convalescent phases of COVID-19. The repertoires were made available in a free public database intended to serve as a resource for research on the immune response to SARS-CoV-2. The material from the prospective study consisted of cDNA or gDNA derived from T cells, B-cell-depleted T cells, or PBMCs. The dataset comprised deeply sampled blood TCRbeta repertoires from subjects exposed to, actively infected with, or recovered from COVID-19. Where available, HLA class I and class II types were obtained from metadata supplied by the sample provider rather than from assay-based typing. Sample metadata almost always included a de-identified subject ID, COVID-19 status, age in years and sex. Samples came from the ongoing ImmuneRACE study (first 160 participants) plus 1,254 subjects from 6 global collaborators. Study-wide findings and limitations: How much clinical and demographic metadata was included differed by source and by participant, and the metadata was provided uncurated.

From the cysteine up to the phenylalanine, the CDR3 has a length of 13 residues. Of all the DNA, just the CDR3 is kept, 39 bases in frame from base 1. Trimming takes 1 base from V and 6 bases from J, and the germline ends sit 7 bases apart. TCRbeta CDR3 regions were amplified from genomic DNA by means of the immunoSEQ Assay, a bias-controlled multiplex PCR. The authors processed their data as follows. The number of nucleated cells in each sample was estimated by amplification of reference gene primers within the assay. To quantify the absolute abundance of each unique TCRbeta CDR3 rearrangement, sequence reads were collapsed and filtered. For each sample, productive Simpson clonality was calculated as the square root of Simpson's diversity index across productive rearrangements. Held by TCRdb, this immuneACCESS table contains in-frame sequences only and omits some clones. Under half of the omission traces to an unresolved V gene where checked; the cause of the rest is unknown. For V, J and clone size, that table is used; D and trimming come from the DNA. The sample table holds about 150,000 clones, of which 91% were seen once. In total, the top ten clones hold over 0.45% of the sample.

Each collaborating institution followed its own protocols to collect whole blood in K2EDTA tubes. For TCRbeta analysis, collaborator samples were shipped as frozen whole blood, as isolated PBMCs, or as DNA extracted from either sample type. Concerning this clone: Its antigen is still unknown. There are no base qualities to consult, and no much larger clone falls within one base.

Sequencing was performed on peripheral blood. The chain was built from TRBV12-3 or TRBV12-4 and TRBJ1-5, and possibly TRBD1, on 5 matching bases. The receptor's source is a man aged 45-65 years with acute or convalescent COVID-19. The sequenced DNA is TGTGCCAGCAGTTTAGGGGGGGGTCAGCCCCAGCATTTT. Its coded protein is CASSLGGGQPQHF.